The 27 T cell receptor beta chains below come from one sample, sequenced in a study of blood T cell repertoires in COVID-19. Profiled with immunoSEQ multiplex PCR; TCRdb holds only in-frame clones, not every one. Of about 110,000 clones listed, 80% to 90% were seen once; the top ten hold 32%. Sequencing input: peripheral blood. These receptor sequences come from a woman aged 80 or over with acute or convalescent COVID-19.

The chain recombines TRBV2 with TRBJ1-2, with a tentative D call TRBD1 (6 bases). The V end was cut by 8 bases, the J end by 8 bases, with 24 bases between. This CDR3 region has 15 residues. CDR1 and CDR2 (germline): SNHLY, FYNNEI. CDR3 loop: CASQAQGGVSWGYTF. In DNA, the CDR3 is TGTGCCAGCCAAGCACAGGGTGGGGTATCGTGGGGCTACACCTTC.

The chain couples TRBV7-9 to TRBJ2-3, with 10 bases identical to TRBD1. The CDR3 is 16 amino acids. Germline CDR1 is SEHNR and CDR2 is FQNEAQ (reference sequence). The trim removed 1 base at V and 1 base at J, leaving 2 bases unmatched. The CDR3 DNA is TGTGCCAGCAGCTTAGGGACAGGGGGGCGCACAGATACGCAGTATTTT. Translating it yields CASSLGTGGRTDTQYF.

To note about this clone: Other DNA variants within this sample encode the same CDR3. The rearrangement joins TRBV6-5 to TRBJ2-7, with 10 bases that match TRBD1. Germline values: CDR1 MNHEY, CDR2 SVGAGI. The CDR3 has 15 amino acids. The V and J ends lost 2 bases and 0 bases, in that order; junction bases with no gene match: 1. CDR3 amino acids: CASSYRDRGSYEQYF. The CDR3 DNA follows: TGTGCCAGCAGTTACCGGGACAGGGGCTCCTACGAGCAGTACTTC.

The chain recombines TRBV28 with TRBJ2-3; 7 bases fit TRBD2. Trimming took 3 bases from V and 0 from J; bases not matched to a gene: 3. The CDR3 covers 15 residues. The V gene's germline CDR1 is MDHEN and CDR2 SYDVKM. The CDR3 loop reads CASSLSGDSTDTQYF. CDR3 nucleotide sequence: TGTGCCAGCAGTTTGAGCGGGGACAGCACAGATACGCAGTATTTT.

The rearrangement joins TRBV7-2 to TRBJ2-3, with D uncertain. Germline-derived CDR1 and CDR2 are SGHTA and FQGNSA. The germline V and J ends were trimmed by 3 bases and 6 bases, with 13 bases remaining between them. This CDR3 comprises 14 residues. The CDR3 DNA reads TGTGCCAGCAGCTTGGGCCCTCCCCGGGATACGCAGTATTTT. Residues: CASSLGPPRDTQYF.

The chain combines TRBV30 with TRBJ2-7; 12 bases line up with TRBD2. V was clipped by 4 bases and J by 4 bases; unmatched bases: 5. The CDR3 is 14 amino acids. From germline, CDR1 is GTSNPN and CDR2 SVGIG (reference sequence). In DNA, the CDR3 is TGTGCCTGGACCGGACTAGCGGGGACATACGAGCAGTACTTC. This gives the protein CAWTGLAGTYEQYF.

This rearrangement joins TRBV9 to TRBJ1-2, with D unclear. Trimming shortened V by 4 bases and J by 4 bases, and 14 bases separated the two germline ends. Germline V lookup: CDR1 SGDLS, CDR2 YYNGEE. CDR3 length: 14 amino acids. CDR3 region: CASSPEAGGYGYTF. In DNA form, the CDR3 reads TGTGCCAGCAGCCCCGAGGCGGGCGGCTATGGCTACACCTTC.

The chain carries TRBV6-1 and TRBJ2-2, with D maybe TRBD1 (6 bases). Germline lookup yields CDR1 MNHNS and CDR2 SASEGT. This CDR3 contains 15 residues. V lost 3 bases and J lost 4, with 12 bases in between. The DNA for the CDR3 is TGTGCCAGCAGTGATTGGGGGCCGAGCACCGGGGAGCTGTTTTTT. Its translation: CASSDWGPSTGELFF.

The chain uses TRBV29-1 and TRBJ1-1; 8 positions match TRBD1. Germline V lookup: CDR1 SQVTM, CDR2 ANQGSEA. The CDR3 spans 15 residues. V dropped 5 bases and J dropped 1; count of bases not matched to a gene: 9. CDR3 bases: TGCAGCGTTACGGCCGGGACAGGAAAGAACACTGAAGCTTTCTTT. Protein: CSVTAGTGKNTEAFF.

The chain has TRBV12-3 or TRBV12-4 and TRBJ2-2, with a possible D match to TRBD1 (6 bases). V lost 6 bases to trimming and J lost 7 bases, with 12 bases between them. The CDR3 loop spans 13 amino acids. DNA for the CDR3: TGTGCCAGCAGGCCCCAGGGGTACGGGGAGCTGTTTTTT. Its translation is CASRPQGYGELFF.

The V and J genes are TRBV5-1 and TRBJ2-2; D gene ambiguous. CDR1 is SGHRS and CDR2 is YFSETQ in the germline V gene. V was shortened by 2 bases and J by 0 bases, with 5 bases between the two germline ends. The CDR3 contains 14 residues. The DNA for the CDR3 is TGCGCCAGCAGCTTTAGTGCGAACACCGGGGAGCTGTTTTTT. Its protein is CASSFSANTGELFF.

This clone has just one count. CDR3 loop: CASSPTDLGGTEAFF. For the CDR3, the DNA is TGTGCCAGCAGCCCGACGGACCTCGGGGGCACTGAAGCTTTCTTT. This chain links TRBV3-1 (or the pseudogene TRBV3-2) with TRBJ1-1; a weak D match, TRBD1 (5 bases). Germline loops: CDR1 LGHDT, CDR2 YNNKEL (reference sequence). The CDR3 is 15 residues long. Between the trimmed V and J ends, which lost 4 bases and 4 bases, there was a span of 16 bases.

This chain connects TRBV10-1 to TRBJ1-1, with D unresolved. Deletions cut 4 bases from V and 0 bases from J, with 6 bases between. CDR1 and CDR2 (germline): WNHNN, SYGVQD (reference sequence). The CDR3 consists of 13 residues. CDR3: CASSGLLNTEAFF. Written as DNA, the CDR3 is TGCGCCAGCAGTGGTCTGTTGAACACTGAAGCTTTCTTT.

This chain joins TRBV6-4 and TRBJ2-1; 8 nucleotides match TRBD2. The CDR3 length is 17 residues. Germline lookup yields CDR1 MRHNA and CDR2 SNTAGT. V shed 0 bases, J shed 1 base, and the junction held 5 bases outside the gene matches. CDR3 DNA: TGTGCCAGCAGTGACTCGGGAGCGGGGGCATCCTACAATGAGCAGTTCTTC. It encodes CASSDSGAGASYNEQFF.

The genes are TRBV28 and TRBJ1-5, with 9 bases identical to TRBD1. V was pared by 6 bases and J by 0 bases, with 3 bases of the junction left unmatched. CDR1 and CDR2 from the germline V gene are MDHEN and SYDVKM. This CDR3 comprises 15 residues. As DNA, the CDR3 is TGTGCCAGCAGGACAGGGGGTTATAGCAATCAGCCCCAGCATTTT. As protein: CASRTGGYSNQPQHF.

The chain links TRBV28 to TRBJ2-4; 7 positions agree with TRBD1. V shed 8 bases, J shed 6 bases, and the junction held 7 bases outside the gene matches. The CDR3 is 13 residues long. Germline V gives CDR1 MDHEN, CDR2 SYDVKM. CDR3: CASGSYRGNIQYF. DNA of the CDR3: TGTGCCAGCGGTAGCTACAGGGGAAACATTCAGTACTTC.

The rearrangement joins TRBV11-2 to TRBJ2-1, with D maybe TRBD1 (5 bases). CDR1 SGHAT and CDR2 FQNNGV come from the germline V gene. Between the trimmed V and J ends, which lost 2 bases and 0 bases, there was a span of 14 bases. This CDR3 has 17 residues. CDR3 protein: CASSLRTTGSSYNEQFF. In DNA form, the CDR3 reads TGTGCCAGCAGCTTACGAACCACAGGTAGCTCCTACAATGAGCAGTTCTTC.

This clone was seen a handful of times. This chain connects TRBV10-3 to TRBJ2-1; 10 bases agree with TRBD1. This CDR3 contains 14 residues. CDR1 and CDR2 from the germline V gene are ENHRY and SYGVKD. The trim removed 7 bases at V and 7 bases at J, leaving 7 bases unmatched. The CDR3 is CAITPQDRGNEQFF. CDR3 in DNA: TGTGCCATCACCCCCCAGGACAGGGGGAATGAGCAGTTCTTC.

The gene calls are TRBV3-1 (or the pseudogene TRBV3-2) and TRBJ2-4; tentatively, D is TRBD2 (6 bases). There are 15 residues in the CDR3. Trimming removed 1 base at V and 6 bases at J, with 13 bases between. Germline V lookup: CDR1 LGHDT, CDR2 YNNKEL (reference sequence). In DNA form, the CDR3 reads TGTGCCAGCAGCCAAGGCGGGATAGGAGGAAACATTCAGTACTTC. Encoded protein: CASSQGGIGGNIQYF.

This chain connects TRBV5-1 to TRBJ1-2, with D uncertain. The CDR3 totals 16 residues. Trimming left V 0 bases short and J 1 base short, with 13 bases between. In germline, CDR1 is SGHRS, CDR2 YFSETQ. The CDR3 loop reads CASSLVLGQINYGYTF. The CDR3 nucleotides read TGCGCCAGCAGCTTGGTACTTGGGCAGATTAACTATGGCTACACCTTC.

The genes are TRBV12-3 or TRBV12-4 and TRBJ1-6; D is uncertain. V was cut by 5 bases and J by 5 bases, with 4 bases left in between. The CDR3 consists of 12 residues. The CDR3 DNA is TGTGCCAGCAGTGGAGATAATTCACCCCTCCACTTT. It specifies CASSGDNSPLHF.

As DNA, the CDR3 is TGTGCCAGCAGCTTCGGGGGGGGGAATGAAAAACTGTTTTTT. It translates to CASSFGGGNEKLFF. V is TRBV7-8 and J is TRBJ1-4, with D possibly matching TRBD1 (5 bases). Germline CDR1 reads SGHVS; CDR2 reads FQNEAQ. CDR3 length: 14 residues. Trimming removed 3 bases from V and 5 bases from J, with 10 bases in between.

V gene TRBV24-1 combines with J gene TRBJ1-2, with D possibly being TRBD1 (6 bases). The CDR3 runs 12 residues. Germline V gene sequence: CDR1 KGHDR, CDR2 SFDVKD. V was clipped by 9 bases and J by 4 bases, with 11 bases between them. CDR3 region: CATSGTSYGYTF. CDR3 nucleotides: TGTGCCACCTCCGGGACATCCTATGGCTACACCTTC.

The chain has TRBV5-1 and TRBJ1-3; 7 bases match TRBD1. The CDR3 has 16 amino acids. Germline assignment: CDR1 SGHRS and CDR2 YFSETQ. J was trimmed by 1 base and V by 0 bases; bases with no gene match: 4. CDR3 nucleotide sequence: TGCGCCAGCAGCTTGGCAGGGGGGCTATCTGGAAACACCATATATTTT. Amino acids: CASSLAGGLSGNTIYF.

The rearrangement joins TRBV7-2 to TRBJ2-5; 11 nucleotides line up with TRBD1. Germline CDR1 and CDR2: SGHTA and FQGNSA. The CDR3 length is 14 residues. The junction had 4 bases not matched to a gene; V was cut back by 5 bases and J by 5 bases. This CDR3 is CASSGQGARETQYF. CDR3 nucleotides: TGTGCCAGCAGCGGACAGGGGGCGCGGGAGACCCAGTACTTC.

This clone was detected once. The V call is TRBV9, the J call TRBJ2-7, with 8 bases lining up with TRBD2. CDR3 length: 15 residues. The germline gives CDR1 SGDLS, CDR2 YYNGEE. V trimming: 4 bases; J trimming: 1 base; junction bases outside the gene matches: 7. This chain's CDR3 is CASSSGGDWSYEQYF. The DNA for the CDR3 is TGTGCCAGCAGCTCCGGGGGGGATTGGTCCTACGAGCAGTACTTC.

V and J are TRBV27 and TRBJ1-2, with 9 positions matching TRBD1. The germline V gene encodes CDR1 MNHEY and CDR2 SMNVEV (reference sequence). This CDR3 has 14 residues. With 3 bases clipped from V and 3 bases from J, the junction kept 2 bases outside the gene matches. This CDR3 reads CASSFGTGYYGYTF. The CDR3 region has the DNA TGTGCCAGCAGTTTTGGGACAGGGTACTATGGCTACACCTTC.